This T cell receptor (beta chain) was sequenced in a study of T cells after yellow fever vaccination. In the study overall: Preparing low-cell-number fractions relied on SMART-Seq v4 Ultra Low Input. Findings and limits, study-wide: Re-detected after boosting: most primary clones, 96% of CD4 and around 86% of CD8.

From the 5' RACE reads, TCRdb called clonotypes with MiXCR, one entry per CDR3 protein. The sample holds 620,000 or so distinct CDR3 sequences, roughly an eighth seen once. V was pared by 5 bases and J by 7 bases, with 8 bases of the junction left unmatched. Germline values: CDR1 SGHKS, CDR2 YYEKEE (reference sequence). The CDR3 is made up of 13 amino acids. On this clonotype itself: Antigen unknown.

The rearrangement links TRBV5-5 to TRBJ1-1, with 7 bases identical to TRBD1. Sequenced material: PBMCs, taken on the day of the yellow fever booster vaccination. This clonotype originated in a man aged 25-45 years who received the YFV17D yellow fever vaccine. Here the CDR3 reads CASSFSTGFEAFF. CDR3 in DNA: TGTGCCAGCAGTTTCTCGACAGGGTTTGAAGCTTTCTTT.